These 21 T cell receptor beta chains were sequenced from one sample in a study of radiotherapy plus CTLA-4 blockade in lung cancer. The data were produced by immunoSEQ multiplex PCR, yet TCRdb's version contains in-frame clones alone and is incomplete. This sample has 90,000 to 100,000 clones, with 60% to 75% found just once. Here the sequenced sample was peripheral blood, taken from a patient treated with radiotherapy plus ipilimumab. The receptors originated from a human donor with non-small cell lung cancer who had a partial response to radiotherapy plus ipilimumab. Some clones in this sample may be carry-over from other donors' samples.

The chain combines TRBV6-6 with TRBJ2-7, with TRBD1 as a possible D gene (6 bases). Germline V gene lookup returns CDR1 MNHNY and CDR2 SVGAGI (reference sequence). Trimming removed 7 bases from V and 7 bases from J, with 11 bases in between. The CDR3 contains 11 residues. CDR3 nucleotides: TGTGCCAGCACTTTGCAGGGGGAGCAGTACTTC. Protein product: CASTLQGEQYF.

This clone occurred a few times. The V gene is TRBV18, the J gene TRBJ1-3; D not resolved. Germline V gene sequence: CDR1 KGHSH, CDR2 LQKENI. Deletions cut 2 bases from V and 3 bases from J, with 8 bases between. This CDR3 region has 14 residues. For the CDR3, the DNA is TGTGCCAGCTCACCAGGAGAAGGTGGAAACACCATATATTTT. Encoded protein: CASSPGEGGNTIYF.

The rearrangement links TRBV27 to TRBJ2-1; 14 bases fit TRBD2. Trimming at V came to 4 bases and at J to 2 bases, leaving 13 bases not matched to a gene. Germline-derived CDR1 and CDR2 are MNHEY and SMNVEV (reference sequence). The CDR3 contains 20 residues. The CDR3 protein is CASSSKGLAGGLIPYNEQFF. The CDR3 nucleotides are TGTGCCAGCAGTTCCAAAGGACTAGCGGGAGGTCTAATCCCCTACAATGAGCAGTTCTTC.

The chain combines TRBV11-3 with TRBJ2-2; weak D call: TRBD2 (5 bases). Trimming stripped 0 bases from V and 5 bases from J, with 16 bases between. Germline CDR1 SGHNT, CDR2 YENEEA. There are 17 residues in the CDR3. The CDR3 nucleotides are TGTGCCAGCAGCTTAGAGTCGGAGAGAGGGAATACCGGGGAGCTGTTTTTT. It translates to CASSLESERGNTGELFF.

This CDR3 is CASSPTSGEYNEQFF. In nucleotides, the CDR3 is TGTGCCAGCAGTCCGACTAGCGGGGAGTACAATGAGCAGTTCTTC. The chain carries TRBV4-2 and TRBJ2-1; 11 positions match TRBD2. The germline gives CDR1 LGHNA, CDR2 YNFKEQ. V lost 6 bases, J lost 4 bases, and 5 bases stayed unmatched. The CDR3 is 15 amino acids.

The rearrangement links TRBV7-7 to TRBJ2-1, with 12 bases that match TRBD2. V was pared by 0 bases and J by 7 bases, with 1 base of the junction left unmatched. The length of the CDR3 is 15 residues. CDR1 SSHAT and CDR2 FNYEAQ come from the germline V gene (reference sequence). This CDR3 reads CASSLATSGSNEQFF. The CDR3 bases are TGTGCCAGCAGCTTAGCGACTAGCGGGAGTAATGAGCAGTTCTTC. Drawing the rest from reference TRBV7-7 and TRBJ2-1, the complete variable domain is GAGVSQSPRYKVTKRGQDVTLRCDPISSHATLYWYQQALGQGPEFLTYFNYEAQPDKSGLPSDRFSAERPEGSISTLTIQRTEQRDSAMYRCASSLATSGSNEQFFGPGTRLTVL.

The rearrangement links TRBV5-1 to TRBJ2-6, with D uncertain. The V gene's germline CDR1 is SGHRS and CDR2 YFSETQ. The CDR3 extends over 15 amino acids. V lost 4 bases to trimming and J lost 0 bases, with 8 bases between them. The CDR3 DNA is TGCGCCAGCAGCCAAGAGAGCTCTGGGGCCAACGTCCTGACTTTC. As protein: CASSQESSGANVLTF. Full variable domain (missing parts from reference TRBV5-1 and TRBJ2-6): KAGVTQTPRYLIKTRGQQVTLSCSPISGHRSVSWYQQTPGQGLQFLFEYFSETQRNKGNFPGRFSGRQFSNSRSEMNVSTLELGDSALYLCASSQESSGANVLTFGAGSRLTVL.

V is TRBV7-2 and J is TRBJ2-3; a weak D match, TRBD1 (6 bases). This CDR3 is built from 15 residues. The V end was cut by 1 base, the J end by 2 bases, with 10 bases between. Germline CDR1 is SGHTA and CDR2 is FQGNSA. CDR3 DNA sequence: TGTGCCAGCAGCTTAGTGGGGGCTCTCACAGATACGCAGTATTTT. It encodes CASSLVGALTDTQYF.

This clone was found a few times. V usage is TRBV10-3 and J usage is TRBJ1-2; 12 bases fit TRBD1. CDR1 ENHRY and CDR2 SYGVKD come from the germline V gene. This CDR3 has 16 residues. J was trimmed by 6 bases and V by 2 bases; bases with no gene match: 7. The CDR3 here is CAISEGDRGREDGYTF. The CDR3 nucleotides read TGTGCCATCAGTGAGGGGGACAGGGGGCGAGAGGATGGCTACACCTTC.

V is TRBV28 and J is TRBJ2-7; D possibly corresponds to TRBD2 (6 bases). V lost 1 base and J 2 bases, leaving 18 bases between the germline ends. The CDR3 is 17 residues long. Germline V gene lookup returns CDR1 MDHEN and CDR2 SYDVKM. CDR3 sequence (DNA): TGTGCCAGCAGTTTATTTAGGAAACTAGCTGTTACCTACGAGCAGTACTTC. Translated: CASSLFRKLAVTYEQYF.

This chain connects TRBV25-1 to TRBJ2-5, with D maybe TRBD2 (6 bases). CDR3 length: 13 amino acids. Germline V gene data show CDR1 as MGHDK and CDR2 as SYGVNS. Trimming left V 2 bases short and J 6 bases short, with 10 bases between. Written as DNA, the CDR3 is TGTGCCAGCAGTGAAATAGCGGTGAAGACCCAGTACTTC. This codes for CASSEIAVKTQYF.

J is TRBJ1-1 and V is TRBV5-1; tentative D call: TRBD1 (6 bases). Germline CDR1 SGHRS, CDR2 YFSETQ. This CDR3 is built from 14 residues. The germline V and J ends were trimmed by 4 bases and 5 bases, with 15 bases remaining between them. CDR3 nucleotide sequence: TGCGCCAGCAGCCCCAACCTACAGGGTACTGAAGCTTTCTTT. It translates to CASSPNLQGTEAFF.

V usage is TRBV7-9 and J usage is TRBJ1-2; D is possibly TRBD1 (5 bases). The CDR3 runs to 13 residues. Germline V gene data show CDR1 as SEHNR and CDR2 as FQNEAQ (reference sequence). Trimming removed 5 bases at V and 4 bases at J, with 11 bases between. CDR3 in amino acids: CASSTDSSYGYTF. The CDR3 region has the DNA TGTGCCAGCAGCACTGACAGTTCCTATGGCTACACCTTC. Full variable domain (outside the CDR3, taken from reference TRBV7-9 and TRBJ1-2): DTGVSQNPRHKITKRGQNVTFRCDPISEHNRLYWYRQTLGQGPEFLTYFQNEAQLEKSRLLSDRFSAERPKGSFSTLEIQRTEQGDSAMYLCASSTDSSYGYTFGSGTRLTVV.

In DNA form, the CDR3 reads TGTGCCAGCAGCCCGCAGGGTATCATCACTGAAGCTTTCTTT. Translating gives CASSPQGIITEAFF. The chain combines TRBV5-4 with TRBJ1-1, with a tentative D call TRBD1 (5 bases). V was trimmed by 4 bases and J by 4 bases, leaving 14 bases between them. The germline V gene encodes CDR1 SGHNT and CDR2 YYREEE (reference sequence). The CDR3 length is 14 residues.

This clone was observed a few times. This chain connects TRBV7-8 to TRBJ1-5; D not resolved. The CDR3 sequence is 13 residues long. The ends were cut back, 4 bases at V and 3 bases at J, with 7 bases in the middle. CDR1 and CDR2 from the germline V gene are SGHVS and FQNEAQ. CDR3: CASSSTDNQPQHF. The CDR3 DNA follows: TGTGCCAGCAGCTCTACAGACAATCAGCCCCAGCATTTT.

The chain couples TRBV6-5 to TRBJ1-5; tentative D call: TRBD1 (6 bases). Deletions cut 6 bases from V and 0 bases from J, with 12 bases between. This CDR3 contains 15 residues. The germline CDR1 and CDR2 sequences are MNHEY and SVGAGI. CDR3 nucleotide sequence: TGTGCCAGCAGACCCGGACAGAATAGCAATCAGCCCCAGCATTTT. It translates to CASRPGQNSNQPQHF.

The chain employs TRBV5-1 and TRBJ2-3, with a possible D match to TRBD2 (5 bases). The CDR3 sequence is 15 residues long. CDR1 SGHRS and CDR2 YFSETQ come from the germline V gene. V was pared by 0 bases and J by 1 base, with 9 bases between. For the CDR3, the DNA is TGCGCCAGCAGCTTGGGAGCGGAGGGCACAGATACGCAGTATTTT. This gives the protein CASSLGAEGTDTQYF. Combining the CDR3 with reference TRBV5-1 and TRBJ2-3 gives the whole variable domain KAGVTQTPRYLIKTRGQQVTLSCSPISGHRSVSWYQQTPGQGLQFLFEYFSETQRNKGNFPGRFSGRQFSNSRSEMNVSTLELGDSALYLCASSLGAEGTDTQYFGPGTRLTVL.

This chain uses TRBV7-2 with TRBJ1-2, with 10 bases aligning to TRBD1. Germline values: CDR1 SGHTA, CDR2 FQGNSA. The CDR3 extends over 15 amino acids. Trimming took 3 bases from V and 8 from J; bases not matched to a gene: 9. The CDR3 sequence: CASSFAGQGGGGYTF. The CDR3 coding sequence is TGTGCCAGCAGCTTCGCAGGACAGGGGGGCGGAGGCTACACCTTC. Complete variable domain (other parts from reference TRBV7-2 and TRBJ1-2): GAGVSQSPSNKVTEKGKDVELRCDPISGHTALYWYRQSLGQGLEFLIYFQGNSAPDKSGLPSDRFSAERTGGSVSTLTIQRTQQEDSAVYLCASSFAGQGGGGYTFGSGTRLTVV.

V and J are TRBV10-2 and TRBJ1-2; the D gene is possibly TRBD1 (6 bases). The CDR3 length is 14 residues. The V end was cut by 2 bases, the J end by 4 bases, with 11 bases between. Germline V gene lookup returns CDR1 WSHSY and CDR2 SAAADI. This CDR3 reads CASSENRQAYGYTF. For the CDR3, the DNA is TGCGCCAGCAGTGAGAATAGACAGGCCTATGGCTACACCTTC.

The chain recombines TRBV28 with TRBJ2-1; weak D call: TRBD1 (5 bases). V dropped 8 bases and J dropped 6 bases, with 14 bases sitting between them. This CDR3 has 13 residues. Per the germline V gene, CDR1 is MDHEN and CDR2 is SYDVKM. The CDR3: CASQGRRANEQFF. CDR3 nucleotides: TGTGCCAGCCAGGGTCGTCGCGCCAATGAGCAGTTCTTC.

The CDR3, as DNA: TGTGCCAGCAGCCGCTGGTCGGGGGTTGCAACTAATGAAAAACTGTTTTTT. Protein: CASSRWSGVATNEKLFF. The rearrangement joins TRBV5-4 to TRBJ1-4; maybe TRBD1 (5 bases). The CDR3 loop spans 17 amino acids. Deletions cut 4 bases from V and 0 bases from J, with 16 bases between. Per the germline V gene, CDR1 is SGHNT and CDR2 is YYREEE (reference sequence). The full variable domain, its missing parts supplied by reference TRBV5-4 and TRBJ1-4, is ETGVTQSPTHLIKTRGQQVTLRCSSQSGHNTVSWYQQALGQGPQFIFQYYREEENGRGNFPPRFSGLQFPNYSSELNVNALELDDSALYLCASSRWSGVATNEKLFFGSGTQLSVL.